A selection of T cell receptor beta chains follows, all from one sample in a study of identical twins. One entry per CDR3 protein results from TCRdb running MiXCR on the 5' RACE reads. The profile shows about 150,000 distinct CDR3 sequences, roughly 3.2% of them singletons. Sequencing was carried out using memory T cells sorted from blood. These receptors were obtained from a man younger than 30 in good health. Each CDR3 is given with its conserved first and last residue.

V: TRBV7-9
length: 15
J: TRBJ2-2
CDR3: CASSPHLGNTGELFF

V: TRBV4-2
length: 14
J: TRBJ2-3
CDR3: CACALAGGTDTQYF

V: TRBV28
length: 14
J: TRBJ2-2
CDR3: CASWDIANTGELFF

V: TRBV7-2
length: 11
J: TRBJ1-1
CDR3: CASSLSTEAFF

V: TRBV4-2
length: 15
J: TRBJ2-6
CDR3: CASSQARSGANVLTF

V: TRBV20-1
length: 14
J: TRBJ1-1
CDR3: CSAPGQGGYTEAFF

V: TRBV24-1
length: 13
J: TRBJ2-2
CDR3: CATSDFSGGELFF

V: TRBV20-1
length: 14
J: TRBJ1-2
CDR3: CSAREPTGGFGYTF

V: TRBV20-1
length: 15
J: TRBJ2-3
CDR3: CSASTGLAGPDTQYF

V: TRBV12-3/TRBV12-4
length: 13
J: TRBJ1-5
CDR3: CASSLTYGQPQHF

V: TRBV20-1
length: 14
J: TRBJ2-7
CDR3: CSVYGTSGSYEQYF

V: TRBV12-3/TRBV12-4
length: 13
J: TRBJ2-3
CDR3: CASSRGGDYTQYF

V: TRBV5-1
length: 13
J: TRBJ2-6
CDR3: CASEDSGANVLTF

V: TRBV12-3/TRBV12-4
length: 15
J: TRBJ1-1
CDR3: CASSLDGAMNTEAFF

V: TRBV20-1
length: 13
J: TRBJ2-7
CDR3: CSASLANRYEQYF

V: TRBV7-2
length: 16
J: TRBJ2-1
CDR3: CASSLETSGLGGEQFF

V: TRBV27
length: 17
J: TRBJ2-5
CDR3: CASSPHYRGANKETQYF

V: TRBV11-2
length: 13
J: TRBJ2-1
CDR3: CASSPLTVPEQFF

V: TRBV11-2
length: 13
J: TRBJ2-2
CDR3: CASSLGLTGELFF

V: TRBV25-1
length: 13
J: TRBJ2-1
CDR3: CASSELGRNEQFF